The 22 T cell receptor beta chains below were found in one sample sequenced in a study of T cell changes during pregnancy in multiple sclerosis. Profiled with immunoSEQ multiplex PCR; TCRdb holds only in-frame clones, not every one. The sample shows under 50,000 clones, about 94% of them seen only once. The material sequenced was CD8+ T cells from peripheral blood mononuclear cells, taken in the first trimester of pregnancy. The receptors were gathered from a female donor with multiple sclerosis, enrolled in a pregnancy study.

Comments on this clone: Germline and junction disagree at one end, which may indicate a read error. The chain uses TRBV4-3 and TRBJ1-1; 8 nucleotides align to TRBD1. CDR1 LGHNA and CDR2 YSLEER come from the germline V gene. The CDR3 runs 16 residues. The CDR3 bases are TGCGCCAGCAGCGAAGACAGGGGTAGAATGAACACTGAAGCTTTCTTT. This sequence encodes CASSEDRGRMNTEAFF.

This chain links TRBV7-9 with TRBJ1-1; D is possibly TRBD1 (6 bases). V lost 5 bases, J lost 11 bases, and 12 bases lay in between. The CDR3 contains 11 residues. Germline V gene sequence: CDR1 SEHNR, CDR2 FQNEAQ (reference sequence). This CDR3 reads CASSTGMSAFF. The CDR3 DNA reads TGTGCCAGCAGCACAGGGATGTCGGCTTTCTTT.

The chain has TRBV2 and TRBJ1-6; D not resolved. CDR3 length: 14 amino acids. The V gene's germline CDR1 is SNHLY and CDR2 FYNNEI. Trimming took 6 bases from V and 8 from J, leaving 14 bases between them. DNA of the CDR3: TGTGCCAGCAGCGAGAGGGTCGGCTATTCACCCCTCCACTTT. Translating it yields CASSERVGYSPLHF.

The J gene is TRBJ2-4, the V gene TRBV4-3; D possibly corresponds to TRBD2 (6 bases). This CDR3 is 17 amino acids long. V was cut by 0 bases and J by 0 bases, with 12 bases left in between. Germline CDR1 and CDR2: LGHNA and YSLEER. For the CDR3, the DNA is TGCGCCAGCAGCCAAGAGTGGGAGGACCTAGCCAAAAACATTCAGTACTTC. Protein product: CASSQEWEDLAKNIQYF.

The chain links TRBV7-9 to TRBJ1-1, with D possibly being TRBD1 (5 bases). V was clipped by 2 bases and J by 4 bases, with 8 bases between them. CDR1 SEHNR and CDR2 FQNEAQ come from the germline V gene (reference sequence). This CDR3 spans 13 amino acids. The CDR3: CASSLWGGTEAFF. In nucleotides, the CDR3 is TGTGCCAGCAGCTTATGGGGGGGCACTGAAGCTTTCTTT.

This clone was picked up one time. The chain carries TRBV18 and TRBJ1-5; D unclear. Trimming removed 5 bases at V and 3 bases at J, with 14 bases between. Per germline, CDR1 KGHSH and CDR2 LQKENI. The length of the CDR3 is 15 residues. CDR3 in DNA: TGTGCCAGCTCATCACGCCGGGATGACAATCAGCCCCAGCATTTT. This encodes CASSSRRDDNQPQHF.

The chain couples TRBV7-6 to TRBJ1-2, with D maybe TRBD1 (6 bases). Germline V gives CDR1 SGHVS, CDR2 FNYEAQ. The V end lost 5 bases, the J end lost 6 bases, and 13 bases lay between the germline ends. The CDR3 is made up of 13 amino acids. CDR3 nucleotides: TGTGCCAGCAGCCCAACGGGGGGGCATGGCTACACCTTC. This gives the protein CASSPTGGHGYTF.

The rearrangement uses TRBV4-2 and TRBJ2-1, with TRBD2 matching 7 bases. J was trimmed by 1 base and V by 0 bases; bases with no gene match: 9. Germline CDR1 is LGHNA and CDR2 is YNFKEQ. This CDR3 is 18 amino acids long. In nucleotides, the CDR3 is TGTGCCAGCAGCCAAGATCCCGTGCTAGCGGATTCCTACAATGAGCAGTTCTTC. Translated, it gives CASSQDPVLADSYNEQFF.

The CDR3 reads CASSPRGKNEQYF. The CDR3 DNA is TGTGCCAGCAGCCCGCGGGGTAAAAACGAGCAGTACTTC. The J gene is TRBJ2-7, the V gene TRBV5-6, with D tentatively TRBD2 (6 bases). CDR3 length equals 13 residues. CDR1 and CDR2 (germline): SGHDT, YYEEEE. V shed 4 bases and J shed 5 bases, with 13 bases lying between them.

The chain recombines TRBV5-1 with TRBJ1-4; 7 nucleotides agree with TRBD1. V lost 5 bases and J lost 6; bases outside the gene matches: 7. The CDR3 contains 14 residues. Germline lookup yields CDR1 SGHRS and CDR2 YFSETQ. This CDR3 reads CASSSTGPYEKLFF. CDR3 DNA sequence: TGCGCCAGCAGTTCGACAGGGCCCTATGAAAAACTGTTTTTT.

This chain links TRBV2 with TRBJ1-3, with 8 positions matching TRBD1. This CDR3 spans 15 amino acids. The germline V gene encodes CDR1 SNHLY and CDR2 FYNNEI. The V segment lost 3 bases and the J segment 4 bases; nucleotides outside the gene matches: 5. CDR3 in DNA: TGTGCCAGCAGTGAGGACAGGGTCCTCGGAAACACCATATATTTT. Translating it yields CASSEDRVLGNTIYF.

The genes are TRBV7-2 and TRBJ1-6; the D is unclear. CDR1 and CDR2 from the germline V gene are SGHTA and FQGNSA. The CDR3 loop spans 15 amino acids. V shed 1 base and J shed 5 bases, with 9 bases lying between them. The CDR3 loop is CASSLGPGNNSPLHF. CDR3 in DNA: TGTGCCAGCAGCTTAGGGCCGGGGAATAATTCACCCCTCCACTTT.

This clone is a singleton in its sample. This rearrangement joins TRBV11-2 to TRBJ2-7, with D perhaps matching TRBD2 (5 bases). The CDR3 contains 13 residues. Per the germline V gene, CDR1 is SGHAT and CDR2 is FQNNGV. The V gene lost 1 base and the J gene lost 2 bases, with 6 bases spanning the gap. CDR3 nucleotide sequence: TGTGCCAGCAGCTTAGGCGGGCCCTACGAGCAGTACTTC. This codes for CASSLGGPYEQYF.

The chain joins TRBV9 to TRBJ1-1, with D possibly matching TRBD1 (6 bases). V was shortened by 0 bases and J by 5 bases, with 11 bases between the two germline ends. Per the germline V gene, CDR1 is SGDLS and CDR2 is YYNGEE. This CDR3 comprises 14 residues. CDR3 in amino acids: CASSVVGGRTEAFF. The CDR3, as DNA: TGTGCCAGCAGCGTAGTCGGGGGGCGGACTGAAGCTTTCTTT.

The V and J genes are TRBV5-8 and TRBJ2-3; TRBD2 agrees at 7 bases. The CDR3 loop spans 15 amino acids. Unmatched junction bases numbered 2, after V lost 0 bases and J lost 1 base. The germline gives CDR1 SGHTS, CDR2 YDEGEE. The CDR3 DNA is TGTGCCAGCAGCTTGGTGGCGGGGGGCACAGATACGCAGTATTTT. Translated, it gives CASSLVAGGTDTQYF.

This rearrangement joins TRBV15 to TRBJ1-1; D remains ambiguous. The CDR3 consists of 15 residues. The V gene's germline CDR1 is LNHNV and CDR2 YYDKDF (reference sequence). Trimming stripped 1 base from V and 4 bases from J, with 13 bases between. The DNA of the CDR3 is TGTGCCACCAGCAGAGTCCGGGGTCCTAGCACTGAAGCTTTCTTT. Translating gives CATSRVRGPSTEAFF.

The V call is TRBV4-2, the J call TRBJ2-2, with TRBD2 matching over 7 bases. Germline CDR1 is LGHNA and CDR2 is YNFKEQ. This CDR3 contains 18 residues. Trimming removed 3 bases from V and 6 bases from J; junction bases left unmatched: 16. The CDR3 loop is CASSQMTGGGGSPGELFF. The CDR3 bases are TGTGCCAGCAGCCAGATGACCGGTGGGGGGGGGTCCCCCGGGGAGCTGTTTTTT.

The chain has TRBV4-3 and TRBJ2-1, with D maybe TRBD2 (5 bases). The CDR3 spans 16 residues. V lost 0 bases to trimming and J lost 8 bases, with 17 bases between them. The V gene's germline CDR1 is LGHNA and CDR2 YSLEER. The CDR3 DNA follows: TGCGCCAGCAGCCAAGAAAGAGGCCTCTCCGGGGATGAGCAGTTCTTC. It codes for CASSQERGLSGDEQFF.

The chain has TRBV2 and TRBJ1-1, with 7 bases fitting TRBD1. CDR1 is SNHLY and CDR2 is FYNNEI in the germline V gene. There are 12 residues in the CDR3. V lost 11 bases and J lost 1; bases outside the gene matches: 4. For the CDR3, the DNA is TGTGCCGCCGGGACAGCGAACACTGAAGCTTTCTTT. It specifies CAAGTANTEAFF.

The V and J genes are TRBV27 and TRBJ1-1, with D possibly matching TRBD1 (5 bases). Looked up from germline, CDR1 is MNHEY and CDR2 is SMNVEV (reference sequence). With 3 bases removed from V and 4 bases from J, the gap between germline ends came to 12 bases. The CDR3 contains 14 residues. The CDR3 coding sequence is TGTGCCAGCAGTTTCAACCCCGGGGGCACTGAAGCTTTCTTT. Translated: CASSFNPGGTEAFF.

The CDR3 here is CASSKGATVNEKLFF. The CDR3 nucleotides read TGTGCCAGCAGCAAGGGGGCGACGGTTAATGAAAAACTGTTTTTT. The chain uses TRBV9 and TRBJ1-4; 7 bases line up with TRBD1. With 4 bases clipped from V and 4 bases from J, the junction kept 7 bases outside the gene matches. Germline assignment: CDR1 SGDLS and CDR2 YYNGEE. The CDR3 spans 15 residues.

This chain connects TRBV27 to TRBJ1-1, with 7 bases matching TRBD1. V shed 10 bases and J 1 base; nucleotides not matched to a gene: 3. Germline-derived CDR1 and CDR2 are MNHEY and SMNVEV (reference sequence). The CDR3 extends over 12 amino acids. The DNA of the CDR3 is TGTGCCACCTGGACAGGGAACACTGAAGCTTTCTTT. It codes for CATWTGNTEAFF.